What follows is one TCR beta chain and its context. What it binds is not known. These data belong to a study of regulatory T cells in long-lasting Graves disease. Findings of the study overall: TRBV28, TRBJ1-2 and TRBJ2-5 were favored in persistent disease. The persistent group shared 3,000 or so public clonotypes, more than the roughly 970 shared by new patients. Study of thyroid tissue was not done, with only peripheral blood studied. Owing to a sample size that was small, accuracy may have been reduced.

Time point defined: persistent/refractory GD, antithyroid drugs over 5 years with positive TRAb. Preparation of the TCR library used RNA extracted from PBMCs. Trimming at V came to 6 bases and at J to 3 bases, leaving 11 bases not matched to a gene. Germline assignment: CDR1 MDHEN and CDR2 SYDVKM. CDR3 size: 16 residues. The TCR beta library used iRepertoire HTBI primers with Arm-PCR amplification of CDR3. TCRdb re-derived calls from the multiplex PCR reads in MiXCR, one entry per CDR3 protein. Here the sample spans 350,000 to 450,000 distinct CDR3 sequences, roughly 23% being singletons. The source of this sequence is a woman aged 40-49 years with Graves disease. The genes are TRBV28 and TRBJ2-5; TRBD2 aligns across 9 bases. The sequencing used peripheral blood mononuclear cells (PBMCs), collected when the disease was refractory, from a patient treated with antithyroid drugs. In DNA form, the CDR3 reads TGTGCCAGCAGCCAAGCCGCTAGCGGGAAGGAAGAGACCCAGTACTTC. Protein sequence: CASSQAASGKEETQYF.